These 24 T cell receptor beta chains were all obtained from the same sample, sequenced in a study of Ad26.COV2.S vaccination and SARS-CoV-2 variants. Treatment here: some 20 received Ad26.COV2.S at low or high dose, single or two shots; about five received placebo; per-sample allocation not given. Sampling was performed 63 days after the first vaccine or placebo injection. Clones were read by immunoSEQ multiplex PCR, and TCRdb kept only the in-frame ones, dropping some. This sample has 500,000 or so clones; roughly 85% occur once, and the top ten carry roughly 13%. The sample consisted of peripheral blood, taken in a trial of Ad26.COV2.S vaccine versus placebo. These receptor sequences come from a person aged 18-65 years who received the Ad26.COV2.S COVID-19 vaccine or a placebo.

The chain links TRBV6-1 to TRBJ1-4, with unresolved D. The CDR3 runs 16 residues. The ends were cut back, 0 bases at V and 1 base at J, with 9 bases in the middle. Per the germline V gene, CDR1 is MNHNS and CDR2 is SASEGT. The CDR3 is CASSEALAGTNEKLFF. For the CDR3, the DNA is TGTGCCAGCAGTGAAGCGCTGGCGGGAACTAATGAAAAACTGTTTTTT.

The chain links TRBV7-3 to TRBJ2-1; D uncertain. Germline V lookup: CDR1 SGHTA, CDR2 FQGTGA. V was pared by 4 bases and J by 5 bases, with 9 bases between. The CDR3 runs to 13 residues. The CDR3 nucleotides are TGTGCCAGCAGCTCCGACCCTAACAATGAGCAGTTCTTC. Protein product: CASSSDPNNEQFF.

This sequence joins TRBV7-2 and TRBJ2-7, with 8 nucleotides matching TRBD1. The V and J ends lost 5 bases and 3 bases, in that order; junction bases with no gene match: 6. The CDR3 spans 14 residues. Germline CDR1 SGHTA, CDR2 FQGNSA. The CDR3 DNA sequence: TGTGCCAGCAGCGACAGGGGACCAAACTACGAGCAGTACTTC. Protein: CASSDRGPNYEQYF.

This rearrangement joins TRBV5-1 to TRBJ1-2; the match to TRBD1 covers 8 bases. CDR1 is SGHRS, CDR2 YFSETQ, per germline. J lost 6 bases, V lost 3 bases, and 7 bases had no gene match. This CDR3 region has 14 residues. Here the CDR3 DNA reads TGCGCCAGCAGCTGGGGGACAGGCGGTAATGGCTACACCTTC. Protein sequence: CASSWGTGGNGYTF.

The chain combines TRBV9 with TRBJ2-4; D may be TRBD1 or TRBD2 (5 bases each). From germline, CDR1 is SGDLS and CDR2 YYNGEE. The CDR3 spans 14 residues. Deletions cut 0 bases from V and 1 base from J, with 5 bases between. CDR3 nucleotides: TGTGCCAGCAGCGTAGGGGGGGCCAAAAACATTCAGTACTTC. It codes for CASSVGGAKNIQYF.

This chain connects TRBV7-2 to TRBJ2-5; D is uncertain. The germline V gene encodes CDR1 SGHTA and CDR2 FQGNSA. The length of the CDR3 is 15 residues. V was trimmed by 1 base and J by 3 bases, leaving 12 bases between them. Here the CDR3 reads CASSLGARQEETQYF. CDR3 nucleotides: TGTGCCAGCAGCTTAGGCGCCCGGCAGGAAGAGACCCAGTACTTC.

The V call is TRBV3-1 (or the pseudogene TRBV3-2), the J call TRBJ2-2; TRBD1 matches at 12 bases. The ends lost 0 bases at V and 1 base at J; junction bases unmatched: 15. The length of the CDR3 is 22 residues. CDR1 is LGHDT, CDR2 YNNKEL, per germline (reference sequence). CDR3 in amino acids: CASSQDGGDRGPQSKNTGELFF. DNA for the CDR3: TGTGCCAGCAGCCAAGATGGAGGGGACAGGGGGCCCCAAAGCAAGAACACCGGGGAGCTGTTTTTT.

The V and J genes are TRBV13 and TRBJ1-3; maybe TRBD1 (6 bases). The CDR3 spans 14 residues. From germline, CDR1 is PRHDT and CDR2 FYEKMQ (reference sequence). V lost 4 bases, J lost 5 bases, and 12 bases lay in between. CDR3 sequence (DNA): TGTGCCAGCAGCTGGACAGCGGCCCGAAACACCATATATTTT. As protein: CASSWTAARNTIYF.

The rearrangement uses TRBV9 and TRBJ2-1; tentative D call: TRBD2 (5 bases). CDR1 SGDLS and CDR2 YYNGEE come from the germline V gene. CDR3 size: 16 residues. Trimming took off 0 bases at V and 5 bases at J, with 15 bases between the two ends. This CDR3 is CASSVGTDLAHNEQFF. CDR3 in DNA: TGTGCCAGCAGCGTAGGGACCGACTTAGCGCACAATGAGCAGTTCTTC.

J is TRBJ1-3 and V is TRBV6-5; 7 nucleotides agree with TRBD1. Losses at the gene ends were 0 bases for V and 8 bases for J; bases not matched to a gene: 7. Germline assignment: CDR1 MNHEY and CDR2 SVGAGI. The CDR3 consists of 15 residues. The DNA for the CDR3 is TGTGCCAGCAGTTACTCTCGACAGGGAGGATACACCATATATTTT. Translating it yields CASSYSRQGGYTIYF.

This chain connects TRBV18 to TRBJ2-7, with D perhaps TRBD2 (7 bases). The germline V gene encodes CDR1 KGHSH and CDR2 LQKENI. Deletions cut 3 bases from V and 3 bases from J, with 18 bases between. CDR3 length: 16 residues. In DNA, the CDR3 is TGTGCCAGCTCACCCCTGGGGGGGCCGACCTTCTACGAGCAGTACTTC. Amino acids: CASSPLGGPTFYEQYF.

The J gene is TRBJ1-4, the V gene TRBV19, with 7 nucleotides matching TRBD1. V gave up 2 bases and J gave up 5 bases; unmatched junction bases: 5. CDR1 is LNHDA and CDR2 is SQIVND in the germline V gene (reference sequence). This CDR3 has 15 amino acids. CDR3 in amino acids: CASSIQQGPNEKLFF. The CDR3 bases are TGTGCCAGTAGTATACAACAGGGGCCGAATGAAAAACTGTTTTTT.

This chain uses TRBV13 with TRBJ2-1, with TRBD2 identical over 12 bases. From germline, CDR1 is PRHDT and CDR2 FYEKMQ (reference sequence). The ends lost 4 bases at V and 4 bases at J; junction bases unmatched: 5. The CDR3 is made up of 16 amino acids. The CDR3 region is CASSSAGTSGYNEQFF. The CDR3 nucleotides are TGTGCCAGCAGCTCAGCCGGGACTAGCGGGTACAATGAGCAGTTCTTC.

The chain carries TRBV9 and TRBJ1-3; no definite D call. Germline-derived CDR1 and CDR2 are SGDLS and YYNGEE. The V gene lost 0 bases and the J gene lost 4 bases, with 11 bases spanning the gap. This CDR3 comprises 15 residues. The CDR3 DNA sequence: TGTGCCAGCAGCGTAGGTATCAGCACAGGAAACACCATATATTTT. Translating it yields CASSVGISTGNTIYF.

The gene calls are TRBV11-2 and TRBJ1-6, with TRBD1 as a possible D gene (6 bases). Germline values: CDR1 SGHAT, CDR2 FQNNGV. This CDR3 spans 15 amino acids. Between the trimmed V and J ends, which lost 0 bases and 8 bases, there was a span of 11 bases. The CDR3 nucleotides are TGTGCCAGCAGCTTAGAAAGGGGGGGTTATTCACCCCTCCACTTT. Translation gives CASSLERGGYSPLHF.

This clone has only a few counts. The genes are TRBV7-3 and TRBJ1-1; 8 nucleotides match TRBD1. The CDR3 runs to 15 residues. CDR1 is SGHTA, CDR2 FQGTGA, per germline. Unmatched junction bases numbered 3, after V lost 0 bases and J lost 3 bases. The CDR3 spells CASSLTGQGHTEAFF. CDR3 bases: TGTGCCAGCAGCTTAACAGGACAGGGACACACTGAAGCTTTCTTT.

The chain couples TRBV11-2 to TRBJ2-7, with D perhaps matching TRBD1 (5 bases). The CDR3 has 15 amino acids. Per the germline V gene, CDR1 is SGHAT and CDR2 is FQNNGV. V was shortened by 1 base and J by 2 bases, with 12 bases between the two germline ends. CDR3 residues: CASSLVGVTPYEQYF. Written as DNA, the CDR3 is TGTGCCAGCAGCTTAGTAGGGGTTACCCCCTACGAGCAGTACTTC.

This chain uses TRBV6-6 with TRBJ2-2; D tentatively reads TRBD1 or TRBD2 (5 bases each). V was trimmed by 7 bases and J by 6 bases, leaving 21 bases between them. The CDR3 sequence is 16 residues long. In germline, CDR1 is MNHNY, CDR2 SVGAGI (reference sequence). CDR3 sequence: CASTPSRGPSPGELFF. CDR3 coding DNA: TGTGCCAGCACCCCATCCCGGGGCCCTAGCCCCGGGGAGCTGTTTTTT.

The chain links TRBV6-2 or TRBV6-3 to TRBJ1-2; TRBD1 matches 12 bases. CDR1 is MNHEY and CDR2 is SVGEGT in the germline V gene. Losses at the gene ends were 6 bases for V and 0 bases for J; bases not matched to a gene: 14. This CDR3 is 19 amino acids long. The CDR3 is CASSWDRGRVQPANYGYTF. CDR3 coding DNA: TGTGCCAGCAGCTGGGACAGGGGGCGAGTCCAACCTGCTAACTATGGCTACACCTTC.

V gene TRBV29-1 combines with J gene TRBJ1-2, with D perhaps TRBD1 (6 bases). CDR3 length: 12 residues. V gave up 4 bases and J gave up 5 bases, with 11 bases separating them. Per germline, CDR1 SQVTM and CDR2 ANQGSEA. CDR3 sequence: CSVVGGAYGYTF. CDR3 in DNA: TGCAGCGTTGTTGGGGGCGCGTATGGCTACACCTTC.

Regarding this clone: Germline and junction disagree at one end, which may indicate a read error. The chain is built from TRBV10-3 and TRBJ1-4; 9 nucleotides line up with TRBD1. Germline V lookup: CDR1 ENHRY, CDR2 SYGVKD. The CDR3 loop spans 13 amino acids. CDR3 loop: CAISESWGTGYLF. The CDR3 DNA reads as TGTGCCATCAGTGAGTCGTGGGGGACAGGGTACCTTTTT.

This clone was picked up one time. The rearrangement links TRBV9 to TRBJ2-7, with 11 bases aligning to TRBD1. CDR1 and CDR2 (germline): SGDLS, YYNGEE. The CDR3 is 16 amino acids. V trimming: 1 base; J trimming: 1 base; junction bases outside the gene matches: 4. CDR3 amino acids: CASSVRGQGDSYEQYF. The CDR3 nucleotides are TGTGCCAGCAGCGTAAGGGGACAGGGGGATTCCTACGAGCAGTACTTC.

Written as DNA, the CDR3 is TGTGCCAGCAGCTTAGGGTCCGCCAAGTACAATGAGCAGTTCTTC. This gives the protein CASSLGSAKYNEQFF. This chain links TRBV7-9 with TRBJ2-1; D call uncertain. The CDR3 has 15 residues. CDR1 is SEHNR and CDR2 is FQNEAQ in the germline V gene (reference sequence). V lost 1 base to trimming and J lost 4 bases, with 11 bases between them. Full variable domain (outside the CDR3, taken from reference TRBV7-9 and TRBJ2-1): DTGVSQNPRHKITKRGQNVTFRCDPISEHNRLYWYRQTLGQGPEFLTYFQNEAQLEKSRLLSDRFSAERPKGSFSTLEIQRTEQGDSAMYLCASSLGSAKYNEQFFGPGTRLTVL.

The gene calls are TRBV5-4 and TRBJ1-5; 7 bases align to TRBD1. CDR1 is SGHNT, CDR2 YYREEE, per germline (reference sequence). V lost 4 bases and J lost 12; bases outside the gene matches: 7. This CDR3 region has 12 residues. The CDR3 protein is CASSTETGLQHF. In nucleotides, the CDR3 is TGTGCCAGCAGCACCGAGACAGGGCTCCAGCATTTT.